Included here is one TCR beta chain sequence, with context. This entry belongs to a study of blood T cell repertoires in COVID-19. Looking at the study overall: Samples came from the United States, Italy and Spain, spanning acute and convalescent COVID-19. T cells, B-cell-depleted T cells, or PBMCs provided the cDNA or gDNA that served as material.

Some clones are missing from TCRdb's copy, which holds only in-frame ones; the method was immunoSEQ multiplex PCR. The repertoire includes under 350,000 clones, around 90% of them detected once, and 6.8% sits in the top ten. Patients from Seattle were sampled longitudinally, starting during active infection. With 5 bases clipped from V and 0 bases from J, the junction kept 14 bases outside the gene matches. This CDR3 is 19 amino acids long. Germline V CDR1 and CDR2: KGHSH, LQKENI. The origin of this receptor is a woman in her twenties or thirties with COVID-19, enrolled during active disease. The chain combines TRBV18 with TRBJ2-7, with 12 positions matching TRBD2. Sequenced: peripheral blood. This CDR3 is CASSSMGLAGGLSSYEQYF. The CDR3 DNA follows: TGTGCCAGCTCATCTATGGGACTAGCGGGTGGCTTAAGCTCCTACGAGCAGTACTTC.